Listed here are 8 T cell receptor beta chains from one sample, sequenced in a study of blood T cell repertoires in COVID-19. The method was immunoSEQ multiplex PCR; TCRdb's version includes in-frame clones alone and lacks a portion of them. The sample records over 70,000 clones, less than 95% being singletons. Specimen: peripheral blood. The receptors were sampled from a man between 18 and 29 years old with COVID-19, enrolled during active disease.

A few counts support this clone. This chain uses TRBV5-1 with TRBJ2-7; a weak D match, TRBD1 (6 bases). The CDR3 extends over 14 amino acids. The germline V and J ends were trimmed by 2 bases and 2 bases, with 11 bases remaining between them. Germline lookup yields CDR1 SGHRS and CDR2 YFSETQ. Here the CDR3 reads CASSFLGGTYEQYF. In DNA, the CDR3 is TGCGCCAGCAGCTTCTTAGGGGGAACCTACGAGCAGTACTTC.

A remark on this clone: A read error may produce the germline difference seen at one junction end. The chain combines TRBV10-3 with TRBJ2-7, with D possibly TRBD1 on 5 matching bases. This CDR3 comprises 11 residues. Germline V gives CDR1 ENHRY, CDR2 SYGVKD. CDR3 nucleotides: TGTGCCATCAGTGTCCGAGACAGCCAGCACTTC. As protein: CAISVRDSQHF.

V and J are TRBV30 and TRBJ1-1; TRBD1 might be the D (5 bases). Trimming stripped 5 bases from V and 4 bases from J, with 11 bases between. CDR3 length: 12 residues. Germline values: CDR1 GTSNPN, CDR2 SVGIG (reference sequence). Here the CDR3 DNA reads TGTGCCTGGGGGGGACTTTTCACTGAAGCTTTCTTT. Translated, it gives CAWGGLFTEAFF.

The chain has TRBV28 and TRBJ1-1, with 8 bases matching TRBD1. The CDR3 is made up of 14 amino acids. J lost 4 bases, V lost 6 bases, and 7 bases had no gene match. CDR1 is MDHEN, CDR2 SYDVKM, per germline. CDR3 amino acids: CASRMTGDLTEAFF. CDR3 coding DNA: TGTGCCAGCAGAATGACAGGGGATCTCACTGAAGCTTTCTTT.

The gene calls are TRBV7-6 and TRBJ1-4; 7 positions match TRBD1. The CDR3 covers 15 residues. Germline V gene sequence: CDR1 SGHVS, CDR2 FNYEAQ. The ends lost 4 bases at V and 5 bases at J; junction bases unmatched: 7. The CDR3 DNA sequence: TGTGCCAGCAGCTACACAGGGGCGCGGAATGAAAAACTGTTTTTT. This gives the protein CASSYTGARNEKLFF.

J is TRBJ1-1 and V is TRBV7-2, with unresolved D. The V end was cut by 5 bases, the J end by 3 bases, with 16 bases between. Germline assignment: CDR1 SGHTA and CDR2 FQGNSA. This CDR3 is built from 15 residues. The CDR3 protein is CASSPRRDGDTEAFF. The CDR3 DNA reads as TGTGCCAGCAGCCCCCGGCGGGATGGGGACACTGAAGCTTTCTTT.

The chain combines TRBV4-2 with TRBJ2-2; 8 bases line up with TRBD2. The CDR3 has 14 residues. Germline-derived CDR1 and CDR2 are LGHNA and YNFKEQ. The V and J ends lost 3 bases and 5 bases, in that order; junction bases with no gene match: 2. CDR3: CASSQGTRTGELFF. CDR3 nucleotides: TGTGCCAGCAGCCAGGGGACTAGAACCGGGGAGCTGTTTTTT.

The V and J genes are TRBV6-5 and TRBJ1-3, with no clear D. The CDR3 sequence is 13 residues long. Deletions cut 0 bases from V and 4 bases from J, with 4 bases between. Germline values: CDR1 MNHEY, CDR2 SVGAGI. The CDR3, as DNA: TGTGCCAGCAGTTACTCACAGGGAAACACCATATATTTT. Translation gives CASSYSQGNTIYF.